The clone carrying this T cell receptor beta chain was observed at least ten times. Its target is unknown. The data are from a study of regulatory T cells in long-lasting Graves disease. At the level of the study: Recently diagnosed Graves' patients had received antithyroid drugs for under 3 months.

The time point here: newly diagnosed GD, antithyroid drugs for less than 3 months. RNA extracted from PBMCs served as the sequencing template. The source of the patients was an endocrinology department in Xi'an, China. There are 15 residues in the CDR3. V was pared by 5 bases and J by 2 bases, with 16 bases between. Germline CDR1 reads MDHEN; CDR2 reads SYDVKM. Construction of the TCR beta libraries employed iRepertoire HTBI primers in conjunction with Arm-PCR of CDR3 regions. TCRdb re-analysed the multiplex PCR reads in MiXCR, keeping a single row per CDR3 protein. The repertoire includes 400,000 to 500,000 distinct CDR3 sequences, roughly 17% of them detected once, and approximately 12% sits in the top ten. Study findings and constraints: Persistent disease showed a preference for TRBV28, TRBJ1-2 and TRBJ2-5. Sampling was limited to peripheral blood rather than thyroid tissue.

Another study also made use of these data, one on T cells in Graves' hyperthyroidism and ophthalmopathy.

V and J are TRBV28 and TRBJ2-7; D might be TRBD2 (5 bases). The source material was peripheral blood mononuclear cells (PBMCs), sampled at new diagnosis, from a patient treated with antithyroid drugs. This sequence was found in a woman in her twenties or thirties with Graves disease. Here the CDR3 reads CASSGRLRLTYEQYF. The DNA of the CDR3 is TGTGCCAGCAGTGGGAGATTAAGACTCACCTACGAGCAGTACTTC.